Sequencing of this TCR beta chain was carried out in a study of blood T cell repertoires in COVID-19. Repertoires were generated with immunoSEQ multiplex PCR, while TCRdb's copy carries only in-frame clones and drops some. The sample gives some 200,000 clones, approximately 84% of which show up once; roughly 3% is in the top ten. The CDR3 has 18 residues. The J segment lost 2 bases and the V segment lost 7 bases, leaving 16 bases of the junction unmatched. Germline V gene data show CDR1 as LNHDA and CDR2 as SQIVND (reference sequence). This clonotype originated in a woman aged 25 to 39 who had recovered from COVID-19. Sample: peripheral blood. The chain has TRBV19 and TRBJ1-2; TRBD1 matches at 10 bases. In DNA form, the CDR3 reads TGTGCCAGTACCCTGGTTGGGACAGGGGCGAGCCCCAACTATGGCTACACCTTC. Protein sequence: CASTLVGTGASPNYGYTF.